This TCR beta chain was sequenced in a study of blood T cells in healthy people across ages. Study findings and constraints: Measured against age, TCR beta diversity per million T cells decreased in a roughly linear manner.

Alongside a J-beta primer mix, a sample-barcoded 5' primer served in a second PCR lasting about 6 to 12 cycles. TCRdb called the 5' RACE reads again in MiXCR, with one record for every CDR3 protein. Of 580,000 or so distinct CDR3 sequences listed, more than 45% were seen once; the top ten hold around 24%. Germline V lookup: CDR1 SGHVS, CDR2 FQNEAQ. This CDR3 has 15 amino acids. Germline trimming cut 2 bases from V and 4 bases from J; bases unmatched to any gene: 5. This clonotype was seen a few times. What it recognizes is unknown. This sequence joins TRBV7-8 and TRBJ2-1; 7 bases fit TRBD2. The sequence was collected from a man at least 80 years old in good health. The specimen sequenced was blood. The CDR3 DNA reads as TGTGCCAGCAGCTTAATCCTAGCGGCTTACAATGAGCAGTTCTTC. Translating gives CASSLILAAYNEQFF. The full variable domain, completed using reference TRBV7-8 and TRBJ2-1, is GAGVSQSPRYKVAKRGQDVALRCDPISGHVSLFWYQQALGQGPEFLTYFQNEAQLDKSGLPSDRFFAERPEGSVSTLKIQRTQQEDSAVYLCASSLILAAYNEQFFGPGTRLTVL.